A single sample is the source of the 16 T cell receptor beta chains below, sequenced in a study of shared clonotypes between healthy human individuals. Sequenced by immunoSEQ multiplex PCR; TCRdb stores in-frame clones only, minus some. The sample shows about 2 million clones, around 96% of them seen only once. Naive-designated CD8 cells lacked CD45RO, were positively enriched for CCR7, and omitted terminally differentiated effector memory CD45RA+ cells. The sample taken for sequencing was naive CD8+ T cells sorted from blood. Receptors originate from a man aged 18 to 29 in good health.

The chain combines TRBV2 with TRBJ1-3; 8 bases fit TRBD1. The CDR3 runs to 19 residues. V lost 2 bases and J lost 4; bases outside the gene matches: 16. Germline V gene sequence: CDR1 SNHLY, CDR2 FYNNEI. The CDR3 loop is CASSEPETGDDSRGNTIYF. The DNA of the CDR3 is TGTGCCAGCAGTGAACCTGAGACAGGGGACGATTCCCGCGGAAACACCATATATTTT.

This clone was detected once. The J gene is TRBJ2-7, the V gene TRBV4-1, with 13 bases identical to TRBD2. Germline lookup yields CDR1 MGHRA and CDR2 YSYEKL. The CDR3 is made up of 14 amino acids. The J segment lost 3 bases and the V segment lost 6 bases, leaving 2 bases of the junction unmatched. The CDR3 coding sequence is TGCGCCAGCAGTCGGACTAGCGGGGGCTACGAGCAGTACTTC. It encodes CASSRTSGGYEQYF.

The CDR3, as DNA: TGTGCCAGCAGCCACCGTGGACAGGGGTACGAGCAGTACTTC. Translated, it gives CASSHRGQGYEQYF. The chain carries TRBV7-8 and TRBJ2-7; 9 bases are shared with TRBD1. The CDR3 runs 14 residues. J was trimmed by 4 bases and V by 5 bases; bases with no gene match: 6. Germline V gene data show CDR1 as SGHVS and CDR2 as FQNEAQ.

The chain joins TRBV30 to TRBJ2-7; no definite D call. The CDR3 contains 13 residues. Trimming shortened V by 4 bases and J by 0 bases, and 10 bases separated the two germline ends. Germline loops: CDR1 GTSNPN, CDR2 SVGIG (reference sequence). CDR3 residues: CAWTPETSYEQYF. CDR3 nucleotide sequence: TGTGCCTGGACCCCGGAAACCTCCTACGAGCAGTACTTC.

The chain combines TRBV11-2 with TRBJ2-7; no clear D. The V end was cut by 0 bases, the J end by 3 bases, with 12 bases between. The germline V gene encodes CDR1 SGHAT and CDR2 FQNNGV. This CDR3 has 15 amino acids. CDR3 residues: CASSLDGVGSYEQYF. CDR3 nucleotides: TGTGCCAGCAGCTTAGATGGAGTAGGAAGCTACGAGCAGTACTTC.

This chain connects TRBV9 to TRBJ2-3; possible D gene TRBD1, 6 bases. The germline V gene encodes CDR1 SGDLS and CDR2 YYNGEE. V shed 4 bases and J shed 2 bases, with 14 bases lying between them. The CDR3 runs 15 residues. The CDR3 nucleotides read TGTGCCAGCAGCCCACGACAGGATTTCACAGATACGCAGTATTTT. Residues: CASSPRQDFTDTQYF.

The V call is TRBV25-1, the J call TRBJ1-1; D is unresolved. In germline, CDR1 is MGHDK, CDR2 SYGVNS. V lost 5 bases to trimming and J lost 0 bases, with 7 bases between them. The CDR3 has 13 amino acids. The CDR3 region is CASSTKVNTEAFF. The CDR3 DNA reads TGTGCCAGCAGTACCAAGGTGAACACTGAAGCTTTCTTT. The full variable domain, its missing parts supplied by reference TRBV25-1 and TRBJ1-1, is EADIYQTPRYLVIGTGKKITLECSQTMGHDKMYWYQQDPGMELHLIHYSYGVNSTEKGDLSSESTVSRIRTEHFPLTLESARPSHTSQYLCASSTKVNTEAFFGQGTRLTVV.

The CDR3 sequence: CASSLPTGSGQPQHF. In DNA, the CDR3 is TGTGCCAGCAGTTTACCGACAGGGTCGGGGCAGCCCCAGCATTTT. The chain recombines TRBV27 with TRBJ1-5; the match to TRBD1 covers 7 bases. Germline V lookup: CDR1 MNHEY, CDR2 SMNVEV (reference sequence). The CDR3 has 15 amino acids. Germline trimming cut 2 bases from V and 7 bases from J; bases unmatched to any gene: 8.

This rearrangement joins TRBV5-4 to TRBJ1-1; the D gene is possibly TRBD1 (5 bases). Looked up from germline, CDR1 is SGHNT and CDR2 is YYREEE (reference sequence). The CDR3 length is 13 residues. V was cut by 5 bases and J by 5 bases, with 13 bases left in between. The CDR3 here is CASRQAMGTEAFF. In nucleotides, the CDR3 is TGTGCCAGCAGACAGGCAATGGGAACTGAAGCTTTCTTT.

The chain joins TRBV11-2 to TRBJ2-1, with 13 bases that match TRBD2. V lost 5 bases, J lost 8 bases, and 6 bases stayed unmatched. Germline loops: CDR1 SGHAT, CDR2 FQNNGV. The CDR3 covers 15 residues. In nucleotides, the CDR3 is TGTGCCAGCAGCCGTTGGGGACTAGCGGGGCATGAGCAGTTCTTC. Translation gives CASSRWGLAGHEQFF.

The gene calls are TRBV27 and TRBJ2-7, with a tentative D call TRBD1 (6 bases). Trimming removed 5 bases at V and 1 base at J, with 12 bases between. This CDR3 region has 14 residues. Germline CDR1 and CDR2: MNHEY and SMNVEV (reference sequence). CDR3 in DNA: TGTGCCAGCAGTACAGGGTACGGGTCCTACGAGCAGTACTTC. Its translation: CASSTGYGSYEQYF.

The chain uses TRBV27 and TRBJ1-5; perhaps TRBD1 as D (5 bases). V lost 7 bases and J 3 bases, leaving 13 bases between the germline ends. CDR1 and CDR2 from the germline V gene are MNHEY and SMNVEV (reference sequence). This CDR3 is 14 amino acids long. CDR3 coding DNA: TGTGCCAGCACTAAGGCGGGGCCCAATCAGCCCCAGCATTTT. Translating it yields CASTKAGPNQPQHF.

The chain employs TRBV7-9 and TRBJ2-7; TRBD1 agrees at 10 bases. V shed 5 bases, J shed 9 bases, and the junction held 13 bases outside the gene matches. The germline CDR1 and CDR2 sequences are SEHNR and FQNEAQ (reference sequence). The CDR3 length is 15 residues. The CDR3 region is CASSEETGGLVVQYF. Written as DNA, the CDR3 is TGTGCCAGCAGCGAAGAGACAGGGGGCCTGGTCGTGCAGTACTTC. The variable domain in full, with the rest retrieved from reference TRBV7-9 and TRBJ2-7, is DTGVSQNPRHKITKRGQNVTFRCDPISEHNRLYWYRQTLGQGPEFLTYFQNEAQLEKSRLLSDRFSAERPKGSFSTLEIQRTEQGDSAMYLCASSEETGGLVVQYFGPGTRLTVT.

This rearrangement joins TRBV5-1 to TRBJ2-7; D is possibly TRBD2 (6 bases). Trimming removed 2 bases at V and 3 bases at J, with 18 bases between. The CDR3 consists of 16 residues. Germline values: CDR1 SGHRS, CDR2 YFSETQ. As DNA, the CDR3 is TGCGCCAGCAGCTTAAGTCGCGGGGAGCTTCTCTACGAGCAGTACTTC. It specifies CASSLSRGELLYEQYF.

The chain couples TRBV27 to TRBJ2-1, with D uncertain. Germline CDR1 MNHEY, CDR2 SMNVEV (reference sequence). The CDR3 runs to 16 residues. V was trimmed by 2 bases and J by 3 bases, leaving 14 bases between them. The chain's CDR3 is CASSLGVRTLYNEQFF. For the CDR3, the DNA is TGTGCCAGCAGTTTAGGGGTTCGAACACTCTACAATGAGCAGTTCTTC.

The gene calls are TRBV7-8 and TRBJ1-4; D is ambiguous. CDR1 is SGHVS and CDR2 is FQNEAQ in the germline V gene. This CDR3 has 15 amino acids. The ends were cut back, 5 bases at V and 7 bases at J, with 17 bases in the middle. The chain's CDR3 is CASSQETIRGEKLFF. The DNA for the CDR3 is TGTGCCAGCAGCCAAGAGACTATTCGGGGTGAAAAACTGTTTTTT.